One and the same sample provided the 27 T cell receptor beta chains below, sequenced in a study of blood T cell repertoires in COVID-19. Measured with immunoSEQ multiplex PCR; TCRdb has only the in-frame clones, and not every one. Altogether approximately 490,000 clones are present, about 85% being singletons, with the ten largest covering about 0.75%. The sequenced sample was PBMCs or T cells enriched from blood (not recorded which). These receptors were obtained from a woman aged 18-30 years who had recovered from COVID-19.

This clone showed up just once. The rearrangement links TRBV5-1 to TRBJ2-3; D is ambiguous. The germline V and J ends were trimmed by 4 bases and 0 bases, with 3 bases remaining between them. This CDR3 comprises 12 residues. Germline CDR1 and CDR2: SGHRS and YFSETQ. This CDR3 is CASSESTDTQYF. The CDR3 coding sequence is TGCGCCAGCAGCGAGAGCACAGATACGCAGTATTTT.

The chain joins TRBV7-2 to TRBJ1-1, with 7 bases that match TRBD1. Looked up from germline, CDR1 is SGHTA and CDR2 is FQGNSA. This CDR3 comprises 14 residues. V was pared by 6 bases and J by 4 bases, with 8 bases of the junction left unmatched. The CDR3 protein is CASSRQGDITEAFF. Written as DNA, the CDR3 is TGTGCCAGCAGTAGACAGGGAGACATCACTGAAGCTTTCTTT.

The CDR3 DNA reads as TGTGCCAGCAGGGCCTTTGCCAATGAAAAACTGTTTTTT. Protein: CASRAFANEKLFF. The chain links TRBV6-5 to TRBJ1-4; D unclear. The CDR3 is 13 amino acids. The V end lost 6 bases, the J end lost 5 bases, and 10 bases lay between the germline ends. Germline V gives CDR1 MNHEY, CDR2 SVGAGI.

CDR3 region: CATLGRPPGRGDSPLHF. Written as DNA, the CDR3 is TGCGCCACCCTGGGGCGGCCCCCAGGGAGGGGGGATTCACCCCTCCACTTT. The rearrangement joins TRBV5-1 to TRBJ1-6; D possibly corresponds to TRBD1 (6 bases). The germline gives CDR1 SGHRS, CDR2 YFSETQ. Trimming left V 9 bases short and J 8 bases short, with 27 bases between. This CDR3 has 17 residues.

Only one count was recorded for this clone. The genes are TRBV24-1 and TRBJ2-3; 12 nucleotides align to TRBD2. The CDR3 has 18 amino acids. CDR1 is KGHDR, CDR2 SFDVKD, per germline. After removal of 7 bases from V and 3 bases from J, the junction contained 13 bases not matched to a gene. The CDR3 loop reads CATRSGRLAGVGTDTQYF. CDR3 nucleotides: TGTGCCACCAGATCGGGCAGACTAGCGGGGGTAGGGACAGATACGCAGTATTTT.

The V call is TRBV4-1, the J call TRBJ1-1; D not resolved. Germline CDR1 is MGHRA and CDR2 is YSYEKL. Trimming stripped 0 bases from V and 1 base from J, with 9 bases between. The CDR3 totals 15 residues. The CDR3 sequence is CASSQDSFANTEAFF. The CDR3, as DNA: TGCGCCAGCAGCCAAGATAGCTTTGCGAACACTGAAGCTTTCTTT.

The V and J genes are TRBV9 and TRBJ2-3, with D possibly being TRBD1 (6 bases). This CDR3 region has 18 residues. The germline CDR1 and CDR2 sequences are SGDLS and YYNGEE. V shed 3 bases and J shed 3 bases, with 23 bases lying between them. CDR3 DNA sequence: TGTGCCAGCAGCGCGACAGGACGCCAAAGGGGGTTGACAGATACGCAGTATTTT. Residues: CASSATGRQRGLTDTQYF.

The chain has TRBV5-4 and TRBJ1-2; the match to TRBD1 covers 8 bases. In germline, CDR1 is SGHNT, CDR2 YYREEE (reference sequence). The CDR3 sequence is 17 residues long. Unmatched junction bases numbered 14, after V lost 2 bases and J lost 5 bases. CDR3 protein: CASSFSARQGISYGYTF. CDR3 bases: TGTGCCAGCAGCTTCTCCGCAAGACAGGGGATTAGTTATGGCTACACCTTC.

V gene TRBV25-1 combines with J gene TRBJ2-1, with D perhaps matching TRBD2 (6 bases). V shed 4 bases and J shed 2 bases, with 18 bases lying between them. The CDR3 spans 17 residues. CDR1 is MGHDK, CDR2 SYGVNS, per germline. CDR3 loop: CASSVTTGTGAYNEQFF. The CDR3 DNA is TGTGCCAGCAGTGTAACAACCGGGACGGGGGCCTACAATGAGCAGTTCTTC.

In this sample, this clone turned up a few times. The chain recombines TRBV21-1 with TRBJ2-5; TRBD2, the D gene given by the table, was not confirmed from the DNA. TRBV21-1 is a pseudogene. This CDR3 is built from 16 residues. The CDR3 spells CASTTPEGVLKETQYF. The CDR3 DNA is TGTGCCAGCACCACCCCGGAGGGAGTCTTAAAAGAGACCCAGTACTTC.

The J gene is TRBJ2-5, the V gene TRBV24-1, with TRBD2 matching 7 bases. The CDR3 runs 15 residues. Trimming removed 0 bases from V and 3 bases from J; junction bases left unmatched: 3. The germline CDR1 and CDR2 sequences are KGHDR and SFDVKD. This CDR3 is CATSDLTAGKETQYF. CDR3 DNA sequence: TGTGCCACCAGTGATTTGACAGCGGGAAAAGAGACCCAGTACTTC.

The chain joins TRBV7-8 to TRBJ1-2; D not certain. The CDR3 extends over 14 amino acids. V was shortened by 1 base and J by 6 bases, with 12 bases between the two germline ends. In germline, CDR1 is SGHVS, CDR2 FQNEAQ. CDR3 loop: CASSLVAGNDGYTF. For the CDR3, the DNA is TGTGCCAGCAGCTTAGTTGCGGGGAACGATGGCTACACCTTC.

This clone has only a few counts. This chain joins TRBV2 and TRBJ2-2; D might be TRBD2 (5 bases). CDR1 and CDR2 from the germline V gene are SNHLY and FYNNEI. The CDR3 sequence is 14 residues long. Trimming removed 1 base at V and 5 bases at J, with 8 bases between. In nucleotides, the CDR3 is TGTGCCAGCAGTGAAGGCCGAGGGACCGGGGAGCTGTTTTTT. Its protein is CASSEGRGTGELFF. The full variable domain, completed using reference TRBV2 and TRBJ2-2, is EPEVTQTPSHQVTQMGQEVILRCVPISNHLYFYWYRQILGQKVEFLVSFYNNEISEKSEIFDDQFSVERPDGSNFTLKIRSTKLEDSAMYFCASSEGRGTGELFFGEGSRLTVL.

V is TRBV5-5 and J is TRBJ2-3; weak D call: TRBD2 (5 bases). Germline V gene data show CDR1 as SGHKS and CDR2 as YYEKEE (reference sequence). CDR3 length: 15 residues. Trimming cost V 4 bases and J 5 bases, with 17 bases left between them. CDR3 nucleotide sequence: TGTGCCAGCAGCCATGCCTCCTACGGGGAAGATACGCAGTATTTT. Its protein is CASSHASYGEDTQYF. The full variable domain, in which reference TRBV5-5 and TRBJ2-3 provide the parts outside the CDR3, is DAGVTQSPTHLIKTRGQQVTLRCSPISGHKSVSWYQQVLGQGPQFIFQYYEKEERGRGNFPDRFSARQFPNYSSELNVNALLLGDSALYLCASSHASYGEDTQYFGPGTRLTVL.

V and J are TRBV5-1 and TRBJ2-3, with 9 bases fitting TRBD2. From germline, CDR1 is SGHRS and CDR2 YFSETQ. This CDR3 is 17 amino acids long. V shed 0 bases and J 1 base; nucleotides not matched to a gene: 6. CDR3 loop: CASSLGASGARTDTQYF. The CDR3 bases are TGCGCCAGCAGCTTGGGGGCTAGCGGGGCTCGCACAGATACGCAGTATTTT. Together with reference TRBV5-1 and TRBJ2-3, the CDR3 gives the full variable domain: KAGVTQTPRYLIKTRGQQVTLSCSPISGHRSVSWYQQTPGQGLQFLFEYFSETQRNKGNFPGRFSGRQFSNSRSEMNVSTLELGDSALYLCASSLGASGARTDTQYFGPGTRLTVL.

J is TRBJ2-3 and V is TRBV6-5; perhaps TRBD1 as D (6 bases). Trimming pared 7 bases from V and 3 bases from J, leaving 11 bases between. The CDR3 spans 13 residues. Germline loops: CDR1 MNHEY, CDR2 SVGAGI. CDR3 region: CASKRQGTDTQYF. The CDR3 DNA reads as TGTGCCAGCAAGAGGCAGGGGACAGATACGCAGTATTTT.

The V call is TRBV7-9, the J call TRBJ1-2; TRBD1 aligns across 7 bases. This CDR3 contains 13 residues. Germline trimming cut 5 bases from V and 6 bases from J; bases unmatched to any gene: 6. CDR1 SEHNR and CDR2 FQNEAQ come from the germline V gene (reference sequence). CDR3 loop: CASSHKQGDGYTF. CDR3 DNA: TGTGCCAGCAGCCATAAGCAGGGGGATGGCTACACCTTC.

This clone is a singleton in its sample. The V gene is TRBV18, the J gene TRBJ2-5; 9 bases agree with TRBD1. CDR1 is KGHSH, CDR2 LQKENI, per germline. The ends lost 3 bases at V and 5 bases at J; junction bases unmatched: 4. This CDR3 comprises 14 residues. CDR3 amino acids: CASSPRTGVETQYF. The CDR3 nucleotides read TGTGCCAGCTCACCCCGGACAGGGGTGGAGACCCAGTACTTC.

This clone appeared once. The chain has TRBV15 and TRBJ2-3; 9 bases map to TRBD1. V lost 0 bases to trimming and J lost 3 bases; unmatched junction nucleotides: 1. The CDR3 contains 15 residues. Germline CDR1 reads LNHNV; CDR2 reads YYDKDF (reference sequence). CDR3 in amino acids: CATSREDRGTDTQYF. Here the CDR3 DNA reads TGTGCCACCAGCAGAGAGGACAGGGGAACAGATACGCAGTATTTT.

The rearrangement uses TRBV15 and TRBJ2-7; TRBD1 matches at 8 bases. The germline V gene has CDR1 LNHNV and CDR2 YYDKDF (reference sequence). Germline trimming cut 5 bases from V and 5 bases from J; bases unmatched to any gene: 11. This CDR3 contains 15 residues. CDR3 in amino acids: CATSSWTGKLDEQYF. The CDR3 bases are TGTGCCACCAGCTCTTGGACAGGGAAGTTGGACGAGCAGTACTTC. Complete variable domain (other parts from reference TRBV15 and TRBJ2-7): DAMVIQNPRYQVTQFGKPVTLSCSQTLNHNVMYWYQQKSSQAPKLLFHYYDKDFNNEADTPDNFQSRRPNTSFCFLDIRSPGLGDTAMYLCATSSWTGKLDEQYFGPGTRLTVT.

This chain joins TRBV19 and TRBJ2-1; 11 bases agree with TRBD2. Germline trimming cut 5 bases from V and 3 bases from J; bases unmatched to any gene: 12. Germline lookup yields CDR1 LNHDA and CDR2 SQIVND (reference sequence). The CDR3 length is 18 residues. CDR3 nucleotides: TGTGCCAGTAGTCCTGGGGCCCCGGGACTAGCGGTCTACAATGAGCAGTTCTTC. Its protein product is CASSPGAPGLAVYNEQFF.

This sequence joins TRBV7-2 and TRBJ2-5; weak D call: TRBD2 (5 bases). The germline CDR1 and CDR2 sequences are SGHTA and FQGNSA. V dropped 3 bases and J dropped 5 bases, with 10 bases sitting between them. The CDR3 spans 13 residues. CDR3 loop: CASSLEVMETQYF. DNA of the CDR3: TGTGCCAGCAGCTTGGAGGTTATGGAGACCCAGTACTTC.

This clone appeared a few times. This chain joins TRBV13 and TRBJ2-7, with TRBD1 matching 7 bases. Per the germline V gene, CDR1 is PRHDT and CDR2 is FYEKMQ (reference sequence). Losses at the gene ends were 5 bases for V and 0 bases for J; bases not matched to a gene: 4. CDR3 size: 14 residues. In nucleotides, the CDR3 is TGTGCCAGCAGCCTCAGGACAGGCTCCTACGAGCAGTACTTC. This codes for CASSLRTGSYEQYF.

The chain is built from TRBV27 and TRBJ2-7, with 8 bases matching TRBD2. The germline V gene encodes CDR1 MNHEY and CDR2 SMNVEV (reference sequence). The CDR3 covers 14 residues. After removal of 1 base from V and 2 bases from J, the junction contained 1 base not matched to a gene. CDR3 protein: CASSLWRGAYEQYF. CDR3 DNA sequence: TGTGCCAGCAGTTTATGGCGGGGGGCCTACGAGCAGTACTTC.

The J gene is TRBJ1-4, the V gene TRBV30, with 8 bases matching TRBD1. The J segment lost 10 bases and the V segment lost 5 bases, leaving 12 bases of the junction unmatched. The CDR3 contains 14 residues. The germline V gene has CDR1 GTSNPN and CDR2 SVGIG (reference sequence). CDR3 DNA: TGTGCCTGGGCATCGGGACAGGCGCGTGGAAAACTGTTTTTT. As protein: CAWASGQARGKLFF.

The chain carries TRBV19 and TRBJ1-5, with 9 nucleotides matching TRBD1. The trim removed 4 bases at V and 4 bases at J, leaving 8 bases unmatched. This CDR3 region has 16 residues. In germline, CDR1 is LNHDA, CDR2 SQIVND (reference sequence). CDR3 loop: CASSTLQGASNQPQHF. The CDR3 DNA is TGTGCCAGTAGTACCTTACAGGGGGCGAGTAATCAGCCCCAGCATTTT. Looking up the rest from reference TRBV19 and TRBJ1-5 gives the full variable domain: DGGITQSPKYLFRKEGQNVTLSCEQNLNHDAMYWYRQDPGQGLRLIYYSQIVNDFQKGDIAEGYSVSREKKESFPLTVTSAQKNPTAFYLCASSTLQGASNQPQHFGDGTRLSIL.

At least ten counts were recorded for this clone. The rearrangement joins TRBV14 to TRBJ2-1; 8 bases agree with TRBD2. CDR3 length equals 16 residues. Germline values: CDR1 SGHDN, CDR2 FVKESK. Unmatched junction bases numbered 6, after V lost 3 bases and J lost 2 bases. The CDR3 reads CASSHPPTSAYNEQFF. The DNA of the CDR3 is TGTGCCAGCAGCCACCCACCGACTAGCGCCTACAATGAGCAGTTCTTC.